This T cell receptor beta chain was sequenced for a study of blood T cell repertoires in COVID-19. In the original analysis: Reference gene primer amplification gave nucleated cell count estimates. The repertoire was sequenced with immunoSEQ multiplex PCR; TCRdb's copy has only in-frame clones and lacks some. For V, J and clone size, that table is used; D and trimming come from the DNA. The sample lists 250,000 to 350,000 clones, approximately 85% occurring once. Trimming took off 1 base at V and 8 bases at J, with 8 bases between the two ends. Germline CDR1 is MDHEN and CDR2 is SYDVKM. This CDR3 is 12 amino acids long. Everyone who took part was roughly 18 to 89 years old, and they came from about 25 US areas. Cohort assignment relied on participant-reported clinical history.

The chain recombines TRBV28 with TRBJ1-1, with D perhaps TRBD1 (5 bases). The clonotype was recovered from a woman in her twenties or thirties who had recovered from COVID-19. The sequencing input was PBMCs or T cells enriched from blood (not recorded which). As DNA, the CDR3 is TGTGCCAGCAGTTTATATGGGGGGGAAGCTTTCTTT. Translation gives CASSLYGGEAFF.